This T cell receptor beta chain was observed in a study of CD8 T cells in Susac syndrome (dated by TCRdb to between 2017 and 2020). About the investigation overall: Among the Susac syndrome patients who were sequenced, clinically active disease was present in about six and clinical remission was observed in eight or nine. At blood withdrawal, Susac syndrome patients were either therapy-naive, taking corticosteroids (in some cases with IVIg as well), or taking IVIg alone. Repertoire sequencing was used to test whether CD8+ T cell activation and differentiation in Susac syndrome was antigen driven. The clonality of the CD8+ T cell repertoire was compared across 11 to 12 healthy donors, about 14 Susac syndrome patients and 15 multiple sclerosis patients. Overall study outcomes, separate from this receptor: Around 15 and five Susac-specific public clones were found in the total CD8+ and CD8+ TEMRA repertoires, respectively. Clonal expansion was observed in Susac syndrome CD8+ repertoires, with the highest expansion in CD8+ TEMRA cells and greater expansion in clinically active than in remitting patients. The number of individuals in the TCR sequencing and HLA analysis was recognized as being relatively small.

RNA was extracted using the RNeasy kit, and about 0.5 to 1 ug of the RNA was reverse transcribed with random hexamers. The immunoSEQ multiplex PCR assay, covering 54 Vbeta and 13 Jbeta segments, was used to amplify TCR beta CDR3 regions. PCR amplification bias was corrected using a synthetic template baseline for primer optimization and computational correction. On the study's bioinformatics: Reads were annotated to V, D and J genes according to IMGT and were analyzed with immunoSEQ Analyzer, with only productive sequences retained. Clonality was computed as one minus Shannon entropy normalized by log2 of the number of productive unique sequences. For each patient and control, public and private clones were evaluated among the 100 most prevalent clones. A clone was defined as Susac-specific if it was absent from the healthy and MS cohorts, from approximately 980 published viral clones and from other ImmuneACCESS disease sequences. TCRdb reran the public reads through fastp at Q25 and MiXCR, keeping productive beta chains. Rows merge per CDR3 protein into single entries with the most common DNA and genes. The V and J calls were not made by the authors but by TCRdb's processing. This sample comprises fewer than 85,000 distinct CDR3 sequences, 85% to 95% of them detected only once. Approximately 0.49% of the sample is in the top ten clones.

From the cysteine up to the phenylalanine, the CDR3 has a length of 13 residues. This entry keeps only the CDR3 DNA: 39 bases, framed from base 1. Looking up the germline V gene (reference sequence) yields CDR1 DFQATT and CDR2 SNEGSKA. Relative to germline, V is 5 bases shorter and J is 0 bases shorter, with 11 bases between their ends. Peripheral blood CD8+ and CD4+ T cells from healthy donors, Susac syndrome patients and multiple sclerosis patients were profiled by high-throughput TCR beta sequencing. The Susac syndrome patients fulfilled recently defined diagnostic criteria for definite or probable disease. Bulk CD8+ and CD4+ T cells were purified by magnetic negative isolation, whereas CD8+ TEMRA cells were enriched by FACS. Blood was collected in EDTA tubes and processed within 24 hours, with PBMCs isolated through density gradient centrifugation. PBMCs intended for TCR sequencing were frozen in liquid nitrogen and were later thawed in a 37 degrees C water bath. The sorted or isolated CD4+, CD8+ and CD8+ TEMRA cells had a purity of 90% or higher.

For this clonotype: Its target antigen remains unknown. Base-call qualities are not available, and no considerably larger clone is one nucleotide away.

Sequencing used CD8+ T cells from PBMCs. This receptor chain uses TRBV20-1 and TRBJ2-7; the best D guess is TRBD2, with 6 bases matching. The clonotype originates from a human donor with Susac syndrome. The CDR3 has the sequence CSAGGSASYEQYF. The nucleotide sequence is given as TGCAGTGCTGGGGGGAGCGCCTCCTACGAGCAGTACTTC.